This passage covers 5 T cell receptor beta chains from one sample sequenced in a study of cytomegalovirus exposure and HLA in healthy donors. The PCR had 60 Vbeta and 13 Jbeta primers. Assay used: immunoSEQ multiplex PCR; TCRdb lists only in-frame clones, some missing. The sample includes fewer than 90,000 clones, about 75% seen only once; the top ten take approximately 6%. Sample: PBMCs. The receptors stem from a female donor in good health and CMV-seronegative.

The J gene is TRBJ2-7, the V gene TRBV7-2, with TRBD1 as a possible D gene (6 bases). CDR1 SGHTA and CDR2 FQGNSA come from the germline V gene. Trimming took off 6 bases at V and 2 bases at J, with 17 bases between the two ends. The CDR3 covers 15 residues. CDR3 nucleotide sequence: TGTGCCAGCAGTTCCTCCCCGGGACAACCCTACGAGCAGTACTTC. Translated, it gives CASSSSPGQPYEQYF.

This clone was counted between two and nine times. The chain recombines TRBV19 with TRBJ2-2; possibly TRBD2 for D (6 bases). Germline CDR1 reads LNHDA; CDR2 reads SQIVND (reference sequence). Trimming took 6 bases from V and 4 from J, leaving 24 bases between them. The CDR3 has 18 residues. CDR3 DNA: TGTGCCAGTAGCATGCCCGTAGAGGGAGGATCCGGCACCGGGGAGCTGTTTTTT. Translation gives CASSMPVEGGSGTGELFF.

This chain joins TRBV7-2 and TRBJ2-3; 15 bases align to TRBD2. V lost 5 bases, J lost 5 bases, and 5 bases stayed unmatched. The CDR3 sequence is 16 residues long. Germline values: CDR1 SGHTA, CDR2 FQGNSA. The DNA for the CDR3 is TGTGCCAGCAGCCCCCGGACTAGCGGGAGGGTAGATACGCAGTATTTT. This translates into CASSPRTSGRVDTQYF.

The chain has TRBV7-8 and TRBJ2-5; tentative D call: TRBD1 (6 bases). This CDR3 is built from 15 residues. V was clipped by 3 bases and J by 5 bases, with 16 bases between them. Germline V gene data show CDR1 as SGHVS and CDR2 as FQNEAQ. CDR3 amino acids: CASSLGAAAGETQYF. For the CDR3, the DNA is TGTGCCAGCAGCTTGGGGGCGGCGGCAGGGGAGACCCAGTACTTC.

This clone was seen ten or more times. J is TRBJ1-2 and V is TRBV27; tentatively, D is TRBD1 (6 bases). Germline V gene sequence: CDR1 MNHEY, CDR2 SMNVEV (reference sequence). V dropped 8 bases and J dropped 7 bases, with 20 bases sitting between them. The CDR3 has 14 residues. The CDR3 is CASGRRGRDGGYTF. The CDR3 DNA reads as TGTGCCAGCGGTCGGCGGGGGCGCGATGGTGGCTACACCTTC.